This T cell receptor beta chain appears in the sequencing data of a study of T cells after yellow fever vaccination. In making TCR cDNA, 5'RACE template switching added a universal primer site and UMIs to it. TCRdb reprocessed the 5' RACE reads with MiXCR, giving one entry per CDR3 protein. This sample carries about 47,000 distinct CDR3 sequences, 7.4% of them seen once, and the ten largest clones take 28%. The CDR3 is 13 amino acids. Germline loops: CDR1 SGHAT, CDR2 FQNNGV. V lost 4 bases and J lost 6, with 11 bases in between. The input for sequencing was CD8+ T cells sorted from PBMCs, taken roughly 15 days after the first yellow fever vaccination. The clonotype was recovered from a man between 18 and 35 years old who received the YFV17D yellow fever vaccine. This rearrangement joins TRBV11-2 to TRBJ2-3; D remains ambiguous. The CDR3 DNA is TGTGCCAGCAGCTCCGGCGGTTGGGATACGCAGTATTTT. This sequence encodes CASSSGGWDTQYF. The whole variable domain, remainder taken from reference TRBV11-2 and TRBJ2-3, is EAGVAQSPRYKIIEKRQSVAFWCNPISGHATLYWYQQILGQGPKLLIQFQNNGVVDDSQLPKDRFSAERLKGVDSTLKIQPAKLEDSAVYLCASSSGGWDTQYFGPGTRLTVL.